This T cell receptor beta chain was recovered during a study of patients and donors after allogeneic stem cell transplantation. MiXCR, applied by TCRdb to the RT-PCR reads, yields one record per CDR3 protein. The top ten hold 52% of the sample, which has approximately 7,600 distinct CDR3 sequences, more than 9% seen once. J gave up 4 bases and V 4 bases, and 10 bases lay outside the gene matches. The germline V gene encodes CDR1 MGHRA and CDR2 YSYEKL. The CDR3 sequence is 16 residues long. The clonotype comes from a human donor who was either an allogeneic HSCT recipient or a stem cell or donor lymphocyte infusion donor (not recorded which). It is not recorded whose cells these are; they may come from a transplant donor. This chain joins TRBV4-1 and TRBJ1-1; TRBD1 agrees at 9 bases. The source material was blood, either unsorted or a sorted T cell fraction (not recorded which). CDR3 region: CASSPGQGTLLTEAFF. The CDR3 DNA reads TGCGCCAGCAGCCCGGGACAGGGAACGCTGCTCACTGAAGCTTTCTTT.